This T cell receptor gamma chain was sequenced in a study of γδ T cells in repeated Plasmodium falciparum infection. The sample holds many counts of this clone. The germline CDR1 and CDR2 sequences are VTNTFY and YDVSTARD (reference sequence). V was clipped by 0 bases and J by 4 bases; unmatched bases: 8. The length of the CDR3 is 16 residues. TCRdb re-analyzed the multiplex PCR reads via CATT. This table holds 28,000 or so gamma-chain clones, 1.4% to 1.5% found once. Gammadelta T cells were flow-sorted from PBMC into Vgamma9/Vdelta2+ and Vdelta2-negative populations for bulk analysis. The receptor comes from a pool of human donors (malaria-infected and uninfected, not separated). The chain carries TRGV3 and TRGJP2. The sequenced sample consisted of gamma-delta T cells from blood. CDR3 sequence reads: CATWDRGGFSDWIKTF. DNA for the CDR3: TGTGCCACCTGGGACAGGGGGGGATTTAGTGATTGGATCAAGACGTTT.